This T cell receptor beta chain emerged from a study of blood T cell repertoires in COVID-19. Germline values: CDR1 LGHDT, CDR2 YNNKEL (reference sequence). The V and J ends lost 4 bases and 4 bases respectively, with 8 bases between them. This CDR3 is 14 amino acids long. Only in-frame clones appear in the TCRdb table, and some are missing; sequencing was by immunoSEQ multiplex PCR. Here the sample spans over 200,000 clones, approximately 81% being singletons. This clone was recorded a few times. Sequenced material: peripheral blood. The TCR was taken from an elderly woman with acute or convalescent COVID-19. The genes are TRBV3-1 (or the pseudogene TRBV3-2) and TRBJ1-6; tentatively, D is TRBD1 (5 bases). The CDR3 sequence is CASSPTAYNSPLHF. CDR3 coding DNA: TGTGCCAGCAGCCCGACAGCTTATAATTCACCCCTCCACTTT.